Listed here are 21 T cell receptor beta chains from one sample, sequenced in a study of T cells in Graves' hyperthyroidism and ophthalmopathy (dated by TCRdb to about 2019). The library was obtained by multiplex PCR. For sequencing, an Illumina HiSeq 2000 was employed. The TCR beta CDR3 regions were amplified from the RNA transcripts. The TCR CDR3 was subjected to a first round of RT-PCR using the HTBI primer set and the Qiagen OneStep RT-PCR kit. TCRdb trimmed public reads at Q25 via fastp, called clones via MiXCR and kept in-frame beta chains. Rows matching on CDR3 protein sequence are summarized as one entry with the most common DNA and genes. This sample lists 500,000 or so distinct CDR3 sequences; 15% to 20% were detected once. The ten biggest clones cover approximately 16% of the sample. Sequencing was done on a sample of blood. All receptors derive from a woman between 18 and 30 years old with Graves' ophthalmopathy.

The chain couples TRBV10-2 to TRBJ1-2; the match to TRBD1 covers 7 bases. The CDR3 is 13 residues long. Germline V gene sequence: CDR1 WSHSY, CDR2 SAAADI. Trimming removed 0 bases from V and 10 bases from J; junction bases left unmatched: 5. CDR3: CASSESSTGVYTF. In DNA, the CDR3 is TGCGCCAGCAGTGAGTCCAGTACAGGGGTCTACACCTTC.

This clonotype came up many times. The chain recombines TRBV11-3 with TRBJ2-1; no clear D gene. CDR1 and CDR2 (germline): SGHNT, YENEEA. The germline V and J ends were trimmed by 0 bases and 9 bases, with 9 bases remaining between them. The length of the CDR3 is 13 residues. The CDR3 protein is CASSLESTSEQFF. In DNA, the CDR3 is TGTGCCAGCAGCTTAGAGTCCACGAGTGAGCAGTTCTTC.

This clonotype appeared many times. This chain links TRBV20-1 with TRBJ1-1, with D possibly TRBD1 on 5 matching bases. V was trimmed by 1 base and J by 1 base, leaving 7 bases between them. The V gene's germline CDR1 is DFQATT and CDR2 SNEGSKA (reference sequence). This CDR3 region has 13 residues. CDR3 bases: TGCAGTGCTAGAGGGGGCAGGAACACTGAAGCTTTCTTT. As protein: CSARGGRNTEAFF.

Remarks on this clonotype: This may be a read error, as it is one base from a much larger clone. The chain recombines TRBV5-1 with TRBJ1-1; D possibly corresponds to TRBD1 (5 bases). Germline V gene sequence: CDR1 SGHRS, CDR2 YFSETQ. This CDR3 is built from 15 residues. V was trimmed by 4 bases and J by 1 base, leaving 14 bases between them. DNA of the CDR3: TGCGCCAGCAGCGCTAGGGACGTCAAGAACACTGAAGCTTTCTTT. Translating gives CASSARDVKNTEAFF.

There are many counts of this clonotype. The V call is TRBV6-1, the J call TRBJ2-7; 8 nucleotides agree with TRBD1. Germline lookup yields CDR1 MNHNS and CDR2 SASEGT. The ends lost 5 bases at V and 4 bases at J; junction bases unmatched: 10. The CDR3 loop spans 15 amino acids. The CDR3 bases are TGTGCCAGCAGTAGTCCTTCAGGGGGCGGGTACGAGCAGTACTTC. It is translated as CASSSPSGGGYEQYF.

J is TRBJ1-4 and V is TRBV6-4, with D uncertain. The CDR3 is made up of 17 amino acids. V was pared by 0 bases and J by 3 bases, with 14 bases between. The germline V gene encodes CDR1 MRHNA and CDR2 SNTAGT. In DNA form, the CDR3 reads TGTGCCAGCAGTGACTCGAGATTGGGGTGCCCTAATGAAAAACTGTTTTTT. Its translation is CASSDSRLGCPNEKLFF.

This clonotype has a count of ten or more. V usage is TRBV28 and J usage is TRBJ1-2; D is ambiguous. CDR1 is MDHEN and CDR2 is SYDVKM in the germline V gene. The CDR3 is 12 residues long. Trimming removed 4 bases from V and 4 bases from J, with 7 bases in between. The CDR3 DNA follows: TGTGCCAGCAGTTACATGAGCTATGGCTACACCTTC. It encodes CASSYMSYGYTF.

This clonotype was picked up many times. The rearrangement uses TRBV27 and TRBJ2-1, with a tentative D call TRBD2 (5 bases). With 5 bases removed from V and 1 base from J, the gap between germline ends came to 12 bases. In germline, CDR1 is MNHEY, CDR2 SMNVEV (reference sequence). The CDR3 has 15 amino acids. The CDR3 sequence is CASSLGWESYNEQFF. DNA of the CDR3: TGTGCCAGCAGTCTAGGCTGGGAGTCCTACAATGAGCAGTTCTTC.

This chain links TRBV2 with TRBJ1-1, with a weak D call TRBD1 (6 bases). The V gene lost 1 base and the J gene lost 4 bases, with 16 bases spanning the gap. The CDR3 extends over 16 amino acids. Germline V lookup: CDR1 SNHLY, CDR2 FYNNEI. The CDR3 spells CASSEEPGGQGTEAFF. The CDR3, as DNA: TGTGCCAGCAGTGAAGAACCGGGGGGCCAGGGCACTGAAGCTTTCTTT.

The genes are TRBV4-3 and TRBJ1-2; maybe TRBD1 (5 bases). CDR1 LGHNA and CDR2 YSLEER come from the germline V gene. V gave up 3 bases and J gave up 9 bases, with 17 bases separating them. The CDR3 runs 14 residues. The CDR3 bases are TGCGCCAGCAGCCAGGATCCGGGGCTCGGAAGCTACACCTTC. It specifies CASSQDPGLGSYTF.

At least ten counts were recorded for this clonotype. The chain employs TRBV6-2 or TRBV6-3 and TRBJ2-5; 14 nucleotides line up with TRBD2. The CDR3 is 18 residues long. CDR1 is MNHEY, CDR2 SVGEGT, per germline. Unmatched junction bases numbered 5, after V lost 0 bases and J lost 2 bases. CDR3 protein: CASSYSTSGGAFQETQYF. The CDR3 region has the DNA TGTGCCAGCAGTTACTCGACTAGCGGGGGGGCATTTCAAGAGACCCAGTACTTC.

The chain recombines TRBV19 with TRBJ2-2; 10 bases agree with TRBD1. The CDR3 extends over 15 amino acids. Germline V gene sequence: CDR1 LNHDA, CDR2 SQIVND (reference sequence). Trimming removed 5 bases from V and 5 bases from J; junction bases left unmatched: 5. Here the CDR3 DNA reads TGTGCCAGTAGTTTCAGGACAGGGGGAACCGGGGAGCTGTTTTTT. The encoded protein is CASSFRTGGTGELFF. The full variable domain, completed using reference TRBV19 and TRBJ2-2, is DGGITQSPKYLFRKEGQNVTLSCEQNLNHDAMYWYRQDPGQGLRLIYYSQIVNDFQKGDIAEGYSVSREKKESFPLTVTSAQKNPTAFYLCASSFRTGGTGELFFGEGSRLTVL.

This clonotype was detected many times. This chain links TRBV27 with TRBJ2-3; a weak D match, TRBD2 (6 bases). The germline V gene encodes CDR1 MNHEY and CDR2 SMNVEV (reference sequence). Trimming stripped 7 bases from V and 5 bases from J, with 16 bases between. CDR3 length: 14 amino acids. The CDR3 DNA sequence: TGTGCCAGCACCGTGGGGAGAGCGGGAGATACGCAGTATTTT. Amino acids: CASTVGRAGDTQYF.

This clonotype was counted many times. V usage is TRBV28 and J usage is TRBJ2-1, with a possible D match to TRBD2 (5 bases). The V gene's germline CDR1 is MDHEN and CDR2 SYDVKM. V was shortened by 1 base and J by 0 bases, with 10 bases between the two germline ends. This CDR3 has 16 amino acids. The CDR3: CASSLYSGSSYNEQFF. The CDR3 nucleotides read TGTGCCAGCAGTTTATATTCGGGGAGCTCCTACAATGAGCAGTTCTTC.

In this sample, this clonotype turned up many times. The J gene is TRBJ2-2, the V gene TRBV9; perhaps TRBD1 as D (6 bases). The CDR3 runs to 17 residues. In germline, CDR1 is SGDLS, CDR2 YYNGEE. The V and J ends lost 0 bases and 0 bases respectively, with 12 bases between them. Here the CDR3 reads CASSVGDTNANTGELFF. The DNA for the CDR3 is TGTGCCAGCAGCGTAGGGGACACCAACGCGAACACCGGGGAGCTGTTTTTT.

The rearrangement joins TRBV28 to TRBJ1-5; 12 bases fit TRBD1. The CDR3 has 15 amino acids. V trimming: 2 bases; J trimming: 6 bases; junction bases outside the gene matches: 2. Germline V gene lookup returns CDR1 MDHEN and CDR2 SYDVKM. Here the CDR3 DNA reads TGTGCCAGCAGTTTAGGGACAGGGGGCGTTCAGCCCCAGCATTTT. It encodes CASSLGTGGVQPQHF. Variable domain in full (rest from reference TRBV28 and TRBJ1-5): DVKVTQSSRYLVKRTGEKVFLECVQDMDHENMFWYRQDPGLGLRLIYFSYDVKMKEKGDIPEGYSVSREKKERFSLILESASTNQTSMYLCASSLGTGGVQPQHFGDGTRLSIL.

J is TRBJ1-6 and V is TRBV5-8; TRBD1 aligns across 7 bases. CDR1 and CDR2 from the germline V gene are SGHTS and YDEGEE. V shed 7 bases, J shed 2 bases, and the junction held 3 bases outside the gene matches. The CDR3 is 14 amino acids. CDR3 nucleotides: TGTGCCAGCCCAGGGACAGCCTATAATTCACCCCTCCACTTT. It codes for CASPGTAYNSPLHF.

To note about this clonotype: This may come from a read error, since a much larger clone is one base off. The gene calls are TRBV2 and TRBJ2-1, with D possibly TRBD1 on 5 matching bases. The length of the CDR3 is 13 residues. Trimming left V 7 bases short and J 8 bases short, with 15 bases between. Per the germline V gene, CDR1 is SNHLY and CDR2 is FYNNEI. The CDR3 reads CASMTRVGDEQFF. In nucleotides, the CDR3 is TGTGCCAGCATGACCAGGGTTGGCGATGAGCAGTTCTTC. Together with reference TRBV2 and TRBJ2-1, the CDR3 gives the full variable domain: EPEVTQTPSHQVTQMGQEVILRCVPISNHLYFYWYRQILGQKVEFLVSFYNNEISEKSEIFDDQFSVERPDGSNFTLKIRSTKLEDSAMYFCASMTRVGDEQFFGPGTRLTVL.

Ten or more counts support this clonotype. The chain joins TRBV7-8 to TRBJ2-3; tentatively, D is TRBD1 (5 bases). V was shortened by 5 bases and J by 6 bases, with 15 bases between the two germline ends. Germline V gene lookup returns CDR1 SGHVS and CDR2 FQNEAQ. This CDR3 comprises 14 residues. The CDR3 spells CASSHSLRGDTQYF. In DNA form, the CDR3 reads TGTGCCAGCAGCCACTCGCTTAGGGGCGATACGCAGTATTTT.

This clonotype was counted at least ten times. This chain links TRBV11-2 with TRBJ2-1; 9 nucleotides align to TRBD2. CDR1 is SGHAT, CDR2 FQNNGV, per germline. The CDR3 sequence is 16 residues long. With V trimmed by 4 bases and J by 8 bases, 12 bases remained unmatched. CDR3 amino acids: CASSSPLAGWGDEQFF. The CDR3 nucleotides read TGTGCCAGCAGCTCACCTCTAGCGGGATGGGGCGATGAGCAGTTCTTC.

The rearrangement uses TRBV2 and TRBJ2-2, with 8 bases aligning to TRBD1. The V segment lost 7 bases and the J segment 7 bases; nucleotides outside the gene matches: 8. CDR1 SNHLY and CDR2 FYNNEI come from the germline V gene. The CDR3 has 14 residues. In DNA form, the CDR3 reads TGTGCCAGCACCGAGGACAGGGCGGTCGGGGAGCTGTTTTTT. Its protein is CASTEDRAVGELFF.